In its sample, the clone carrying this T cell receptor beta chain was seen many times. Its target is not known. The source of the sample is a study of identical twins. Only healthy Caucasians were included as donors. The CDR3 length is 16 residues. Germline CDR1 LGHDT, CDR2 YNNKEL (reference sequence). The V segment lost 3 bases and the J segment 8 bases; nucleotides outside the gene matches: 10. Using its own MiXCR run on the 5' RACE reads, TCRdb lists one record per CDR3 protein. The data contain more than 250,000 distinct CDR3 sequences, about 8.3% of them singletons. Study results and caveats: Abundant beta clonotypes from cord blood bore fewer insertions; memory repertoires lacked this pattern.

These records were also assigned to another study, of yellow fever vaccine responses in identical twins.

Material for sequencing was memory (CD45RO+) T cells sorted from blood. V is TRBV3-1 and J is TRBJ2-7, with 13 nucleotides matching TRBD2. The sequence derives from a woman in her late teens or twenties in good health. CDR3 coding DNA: TGTGCCAGCAGCCATCCGATTCCCGGGACTAGCGGGAAGCAGTACTTC. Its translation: CASSHPIPGTSGKQYF.